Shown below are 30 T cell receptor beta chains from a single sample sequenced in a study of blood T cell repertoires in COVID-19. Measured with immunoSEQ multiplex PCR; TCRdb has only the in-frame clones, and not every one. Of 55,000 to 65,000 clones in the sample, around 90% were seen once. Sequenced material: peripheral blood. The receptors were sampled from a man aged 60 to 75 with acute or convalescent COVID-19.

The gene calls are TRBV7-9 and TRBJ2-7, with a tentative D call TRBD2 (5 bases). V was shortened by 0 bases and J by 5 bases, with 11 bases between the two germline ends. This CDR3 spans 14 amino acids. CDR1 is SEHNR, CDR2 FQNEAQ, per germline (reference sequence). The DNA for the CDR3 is TGTGCCAGCAGCTTAGCTAGCGTTCGGGACGAGCAGTACTTC. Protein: CASSLASVRDEQYF.

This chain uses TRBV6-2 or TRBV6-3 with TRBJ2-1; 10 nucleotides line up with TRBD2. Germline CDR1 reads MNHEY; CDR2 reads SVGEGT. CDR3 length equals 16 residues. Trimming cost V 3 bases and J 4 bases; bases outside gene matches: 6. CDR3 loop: CASSYGGTSVYNEQFF. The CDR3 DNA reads TGTGCCAGCAGTTATGGCGGGACTAGCGTATACAATGAGCAGTTCTTC.

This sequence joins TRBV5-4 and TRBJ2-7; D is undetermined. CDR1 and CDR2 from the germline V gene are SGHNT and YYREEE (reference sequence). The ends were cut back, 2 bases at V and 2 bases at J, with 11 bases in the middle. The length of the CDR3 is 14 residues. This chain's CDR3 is CASSFRTPPYEQYF. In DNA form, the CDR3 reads TGTGCCAGCAGCTTTCGTACTCCCCCCTACGAGCAGTACTTC.

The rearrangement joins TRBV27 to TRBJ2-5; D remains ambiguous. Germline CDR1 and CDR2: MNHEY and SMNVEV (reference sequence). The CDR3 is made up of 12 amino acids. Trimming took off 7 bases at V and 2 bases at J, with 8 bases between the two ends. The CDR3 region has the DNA TGTGCCAGCAAGAACAGACAAGAGACCCAGTACTTC. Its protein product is CASKNRQETQYF.

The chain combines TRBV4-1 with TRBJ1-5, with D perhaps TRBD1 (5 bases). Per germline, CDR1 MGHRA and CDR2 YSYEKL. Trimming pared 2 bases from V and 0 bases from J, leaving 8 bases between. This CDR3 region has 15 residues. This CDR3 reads CASSQRGHSNQPQHF. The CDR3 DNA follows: TGCGCCAGCAGCCAACGAGGACATAGCAATCAGCCCCAGCATTTT.

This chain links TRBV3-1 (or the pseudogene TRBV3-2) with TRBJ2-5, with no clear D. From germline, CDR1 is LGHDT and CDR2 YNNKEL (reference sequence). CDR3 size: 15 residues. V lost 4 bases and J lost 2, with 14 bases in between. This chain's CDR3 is CASSPEELSQETQYF. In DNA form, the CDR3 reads TGTGCCAGCAGCCCAGAGGAACTATCACAAGAGACCCAGTACTTC.

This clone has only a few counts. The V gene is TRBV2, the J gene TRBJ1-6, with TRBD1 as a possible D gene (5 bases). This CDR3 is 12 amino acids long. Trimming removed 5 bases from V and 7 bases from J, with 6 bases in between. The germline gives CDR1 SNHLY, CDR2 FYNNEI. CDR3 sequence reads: CASSPGNSPLHF. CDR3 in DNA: TGTGCCAGCAGTCCAGGGAATTCACCCCTCCACTTT.

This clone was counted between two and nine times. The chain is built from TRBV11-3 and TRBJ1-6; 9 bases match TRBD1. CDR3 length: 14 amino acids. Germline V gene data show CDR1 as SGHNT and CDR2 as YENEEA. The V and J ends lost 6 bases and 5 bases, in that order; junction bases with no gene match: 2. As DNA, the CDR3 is TGTGCCAGCAGACGGACAGGGGATAATTCACCCCTCCACTTT. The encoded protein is CASRRTGDNSPLHF.

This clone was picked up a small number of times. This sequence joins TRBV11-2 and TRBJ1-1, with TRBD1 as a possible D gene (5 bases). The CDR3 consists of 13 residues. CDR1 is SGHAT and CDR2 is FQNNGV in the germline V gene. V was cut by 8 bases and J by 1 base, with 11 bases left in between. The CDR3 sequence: CASLAGENTEAFF. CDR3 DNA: TGTGCCAGCCTGGCGGGGGAGAACACTGAAGCTTTCTTT.

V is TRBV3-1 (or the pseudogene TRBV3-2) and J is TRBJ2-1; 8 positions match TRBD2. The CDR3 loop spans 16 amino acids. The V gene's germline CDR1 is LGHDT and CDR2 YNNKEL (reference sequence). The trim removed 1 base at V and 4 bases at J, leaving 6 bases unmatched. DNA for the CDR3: TGTGCCAGCAGCCAAGTGTCTAGCGGGTCATACAATGAGCAGTTCTTC. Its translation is CASSQVSSGSYNEQFF.

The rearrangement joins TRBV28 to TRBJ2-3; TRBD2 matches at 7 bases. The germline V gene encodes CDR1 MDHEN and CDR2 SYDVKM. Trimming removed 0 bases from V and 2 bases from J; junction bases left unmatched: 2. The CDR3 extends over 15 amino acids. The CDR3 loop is CASSLWGRATDTQYF. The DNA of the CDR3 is TGTGCCAGCAGTTTATGGGGGAGGGCCACAGATACGCAGTATTTT. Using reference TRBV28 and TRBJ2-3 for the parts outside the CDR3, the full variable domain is DVKVTQSSRYLVKRTGEKVFLECVQDMDHENMFWYRQDPGLGLRLIYFSYDVKMKEKGDIPEGYSVSREKKERFSLILESASTNQTSMYLCASSLWGRATDTQYFGPGTRLTVL.

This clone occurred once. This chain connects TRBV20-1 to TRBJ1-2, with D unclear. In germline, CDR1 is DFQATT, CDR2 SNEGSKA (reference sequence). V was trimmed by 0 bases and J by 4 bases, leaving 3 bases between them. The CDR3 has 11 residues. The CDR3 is CSARDRYGYTF. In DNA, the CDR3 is TGCAGTGCTAGAGATCGCTATGGCTACACCTTC.

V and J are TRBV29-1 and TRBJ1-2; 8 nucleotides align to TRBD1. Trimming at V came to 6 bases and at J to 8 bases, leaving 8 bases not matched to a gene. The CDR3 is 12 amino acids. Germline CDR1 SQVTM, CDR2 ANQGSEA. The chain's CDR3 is CSVGQGIRGYTF. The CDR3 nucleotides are TGCAGCGTAGGACAGGGAATAAGGGGCTACACCTTC.

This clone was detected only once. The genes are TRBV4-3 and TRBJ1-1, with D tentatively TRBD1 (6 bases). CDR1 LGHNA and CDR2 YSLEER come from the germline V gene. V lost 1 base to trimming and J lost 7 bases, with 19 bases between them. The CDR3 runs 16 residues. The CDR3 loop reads CASSQVDRFTPNEAFF. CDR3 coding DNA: TGCGCCAGCAGCCAAGTCGACAGGTTCACCCCCAATGAAGCTTTCTTT.

The CDR3, as DNA: TGTGCCTGGAGTGTACGGGAGGGGCCGGCGGGCACTGAAGCTTTCTTT. It is translated as CAWSVREGPAGTEAFF. The V call is TRBV30, the J call TRBJ1-1; D is perhaps TRBD1 (5 bases). The CDR3 spans 16 residues. V lost 0 bases and J lost 4, with 18 bases in between. Germline CDR1 reads GTSNPN; CDR2 reads SVGIG (reference sequence).

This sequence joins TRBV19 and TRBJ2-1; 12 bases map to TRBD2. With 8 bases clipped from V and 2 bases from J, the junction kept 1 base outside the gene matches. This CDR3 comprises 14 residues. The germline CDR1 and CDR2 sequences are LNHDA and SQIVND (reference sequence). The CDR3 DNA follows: TGTGCCAGTCGGACTAGCGGGACCTACAATGAGCAGTTCTTC. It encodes CASRTSGTYNEQFF. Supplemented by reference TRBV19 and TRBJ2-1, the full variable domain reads DGGITQSPKYLFRKEGQNVTLSCEQNLNHDAMYWYRQDPGQGLRLIYYSQIVNDFQKGDIAEGYSVSREKKESFPLTVTSAQKNPTAFYLCASRTSGTYNEQFFGPGTRLTVL.

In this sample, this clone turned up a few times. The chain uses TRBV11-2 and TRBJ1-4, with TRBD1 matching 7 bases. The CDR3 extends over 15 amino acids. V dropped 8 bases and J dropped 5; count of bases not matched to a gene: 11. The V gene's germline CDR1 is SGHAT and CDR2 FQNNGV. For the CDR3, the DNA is TGTGCCAGCTCTCCCACCCGACAGGGAAATGAAAAACTGTTTTTT. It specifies CASSPTRQGNEKLFF.

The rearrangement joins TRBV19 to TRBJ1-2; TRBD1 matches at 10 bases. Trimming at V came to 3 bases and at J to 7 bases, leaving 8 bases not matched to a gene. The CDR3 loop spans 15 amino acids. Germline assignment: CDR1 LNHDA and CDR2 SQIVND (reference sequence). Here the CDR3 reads CASSIGDRGIVGYTF. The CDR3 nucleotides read TGTGCCAGTAGTATCGGGGACAGGGGTATAGTTGGCTACACCTTC.

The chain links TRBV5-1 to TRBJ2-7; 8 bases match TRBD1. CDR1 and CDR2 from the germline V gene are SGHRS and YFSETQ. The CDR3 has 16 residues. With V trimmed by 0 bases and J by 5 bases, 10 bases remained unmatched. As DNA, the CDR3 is TGCGCCAGCAGCTTGGGACAGACAGGGGCTATCGACGAGCAGTACTTC. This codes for CASSLGQTGAIDEQYF.

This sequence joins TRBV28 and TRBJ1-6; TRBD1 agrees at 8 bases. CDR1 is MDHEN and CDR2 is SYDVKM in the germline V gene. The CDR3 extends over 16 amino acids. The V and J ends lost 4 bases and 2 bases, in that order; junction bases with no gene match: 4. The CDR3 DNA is TGTGCCAGCAGTTACAGGGGGTTTGCCTATAATTCACCCCTCCACTTT. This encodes CASSYRGFAYNSPLHF.

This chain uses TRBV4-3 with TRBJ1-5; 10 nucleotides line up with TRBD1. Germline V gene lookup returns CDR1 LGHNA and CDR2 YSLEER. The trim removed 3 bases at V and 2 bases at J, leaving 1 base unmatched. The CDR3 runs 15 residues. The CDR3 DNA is TGCGCCAGCAGCCAGGGGACAGGGGGCAATCAGCCCCAGCATTTT. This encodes CASSQGTGGNQPQHF.

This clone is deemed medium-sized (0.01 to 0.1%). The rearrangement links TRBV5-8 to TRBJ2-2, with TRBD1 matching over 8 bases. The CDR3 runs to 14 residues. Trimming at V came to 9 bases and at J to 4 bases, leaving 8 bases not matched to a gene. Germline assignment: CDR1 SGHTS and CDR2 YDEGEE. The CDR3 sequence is CATRRTGGTGELFF. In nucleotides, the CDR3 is TGTGCCACCCGTCGTACAGGGGGCACCGGGGAGCTGTTTTTT.

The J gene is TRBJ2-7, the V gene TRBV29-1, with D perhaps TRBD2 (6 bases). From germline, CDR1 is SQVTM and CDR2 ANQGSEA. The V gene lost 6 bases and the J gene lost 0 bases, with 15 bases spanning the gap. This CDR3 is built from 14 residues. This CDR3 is CSVAVAASSYEQYF. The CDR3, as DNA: TGCAGCGTGGCCGTAGCGGCAAGCTCCTACGAGCAGTACTTC.

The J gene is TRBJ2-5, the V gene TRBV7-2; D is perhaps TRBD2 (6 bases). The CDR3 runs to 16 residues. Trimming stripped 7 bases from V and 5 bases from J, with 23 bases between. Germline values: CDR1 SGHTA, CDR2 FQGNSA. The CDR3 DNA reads TGTGCCAGCAACCCTGGTCCTACGGGAGAGGGGGAGACCCAGTACTTC. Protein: CASNPGPTGEGETQYF.

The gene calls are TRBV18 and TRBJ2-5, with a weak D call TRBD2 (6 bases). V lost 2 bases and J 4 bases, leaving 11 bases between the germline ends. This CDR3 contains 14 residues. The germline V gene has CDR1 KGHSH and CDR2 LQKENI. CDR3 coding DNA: TGTGCCAGCTCACCAACAGCGGGTAGAGAGACCCAGTACTTC. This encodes CASSPTAGRETQYF.

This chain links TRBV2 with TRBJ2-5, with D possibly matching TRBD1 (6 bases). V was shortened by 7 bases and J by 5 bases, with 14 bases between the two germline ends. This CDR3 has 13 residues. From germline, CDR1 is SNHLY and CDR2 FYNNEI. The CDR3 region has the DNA TGTGCCAGCACTGGACAGTCCCAGGAGACCCAGTACTTC. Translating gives CASTGQSQETQYF.

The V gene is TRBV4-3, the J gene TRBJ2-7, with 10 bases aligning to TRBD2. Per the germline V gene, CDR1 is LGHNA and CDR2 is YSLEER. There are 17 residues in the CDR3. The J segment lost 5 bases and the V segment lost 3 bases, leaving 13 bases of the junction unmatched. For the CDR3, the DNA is TGCGCCAGCAGCCAGGGGGCTAGCGGGAGTGCCCCTCACGAGCAGTACTTC. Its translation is CASSQGASGSAPHEQYF.

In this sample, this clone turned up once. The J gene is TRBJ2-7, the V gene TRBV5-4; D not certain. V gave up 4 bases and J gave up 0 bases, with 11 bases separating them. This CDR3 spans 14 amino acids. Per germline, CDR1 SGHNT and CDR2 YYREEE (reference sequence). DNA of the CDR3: TGTGCCAGCAGCCCTAGACGGAGCTCCTACGAGCAGTACTTC. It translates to CASSPRRSSYEQYF.

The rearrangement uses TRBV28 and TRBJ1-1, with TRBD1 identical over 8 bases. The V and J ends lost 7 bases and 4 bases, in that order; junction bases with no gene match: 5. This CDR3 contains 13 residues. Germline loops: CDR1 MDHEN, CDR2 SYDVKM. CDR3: CASMSRGRTEAFF. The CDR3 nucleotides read TGTGCCAGCATGAGCAGGGGGCGCACTGAAGCTTTCTTT.

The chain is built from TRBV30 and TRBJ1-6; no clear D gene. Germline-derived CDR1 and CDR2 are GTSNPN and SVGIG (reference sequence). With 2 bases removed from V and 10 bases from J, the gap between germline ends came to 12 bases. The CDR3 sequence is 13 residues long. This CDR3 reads CAWSRARGSPLHF. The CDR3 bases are TGTGCCTGGAGTCGAGCAAGAGGCTCACCCCTCCACTTT.